Listed below are T cell receptor beta chains from one sample, sequenced in a study of CD8+CD57+ T cells in acquired aplastic anemia. TCRdb recomputed calls from the reads with MiXCR, one row per CDR3 protein. The data hold 40,000 or so distinct CDR3 sequences, with 76% observed a single time. Input material: sorted CD4+, CD8+, or CD8+CD57+ T cells (not recorded which) from PBMCs. These receptors came from a human donor in good health, serving as a control. CDR3s include the opening cysteine and the closing phenylalanine or tryptophan. Rows may omit the clone size; those that give it use once, few, many or a size class.

J gene: TRBJ2-5; V gene: TRBV7-2; clone size: NA; CDR3 protein: CASSTTSTETQYF
J gene: TRBJ2-7; V gene: TRBV10-3; clone size: NA; CDR3 protein: CAHAGGDNEQYF
J gene: TRBJ1-2; V gene: TRBV7-8; clone size: NA; CDR3 protein: CASSLSLANYGYTF
J gene: TRBJ2-1; V gene: TRBV30; clone size: NA; CDR3 protein: CTRSGTSVGEQFF
J gene: TRBJ1-2; V gene: TRBV2; clone size: NA; CDR3 protein: CASSPDRGDYGYTF
J gene: TRBJ2-5; V gene: TRBV2; clone size: NA; CDR3 protein: CASSRELETQYF
J gene: TRBJ1-1; V gene: TRBV10-1; clone size: NA; CDR3 protein: CASSDRGRAFF
J gene: TRBJ2-1; V gene: TRBV6-2/TRBV6-3; clone size: medium-sized; CDR3 protein: CASSYAGGSYNEQFF
J gene: TRBJ1-2; V gene: TRBV10-3; clone size: NA; CDR3 protein: CAISEETGAYGYTF
J gene: TRBJ1-2; V gene: TRBV19; clone size: NA; CDR3 protein: CASSKQGAQGYGYTF
J gene: TRBJ2-7; V gene: TRBV29-1; clone size: few; CDR3 protein: CSVTDSYEQYF
J gene: TRBJ2-3; V gene: TRBV19; clone size: medium-sized; CDR3 protein: CASSKLAGALTDTQYF
J gene: TRBJ1-2; V gene: TRBV29-1; clone size: NA; CDR3 protein: CSVAHPGTGDYGYTF
J gene: TRBJ2-5; V gene: TRBV2; clone size: few; CDR3 protein: CASSEQRGRETQYF
J gene: TRBJ2-1; V gene: TRBV5-1; clone size: NA; CDR3 protein: CASSLGAGIVSYNEQFF
J gene: TRBJ2-7; V gene: TRBV19; clone size: NA; CDR3 protein: CASSWTGFSYEQYF
J gene: TRBJ2-1; V gene: TRBV20-1; clone size: NA; CDR3 protein: CSARVPRIPSYNEQFF
J gene: TRBJ2-2; V gene: TRBV12-3/TRBV12-4; clone size: NA; CDR3 protein: CASSLGRAGELFF
J gene: TRBJ1-2; V gene: TRBV2; clone size: NA; CDR3 protein: CASSEASRGTYGYTF
J gene: TRBJ2-3; V gene: TRBV19; clone size: NA; CDR3 protein: CASSIDPGGRGDTQYF
J gene: TRBJ2-3; V gene: TRBV11-2; clone size: NA; CDR3 protein: CASSKLAASTDTQYF
J gene: TRBJ2-7; V gene: TRBV19; clone size: NA; CDR3 protein: CASRTLQGPSYEQYF